This record covers a single T cell receptor beta chain. As yet, its antigen is unknown. Produced via immunoSEQ multiplex PCR; TCRdb's table is partial and in-frame only. The table has about 85,000 clones, about 88% seen once. The entry originates in a study of identifying expanded T cells in peripheral blood. Study results and limitations: Over about two and four weeks, about 16.4 and 19 clones changed, versus more than 1 between replicates. Across healthy donors, higher total template counts meant significantly greater approximately two-week count variance.

V was cut by 8 bases and J by 3 bases, with 14 bases left in between. CDR1 is MDHEN and CDR2 is SYDVKM in the germline V gene. CDR3 length equals 14 residues. The sequence was collected from a person between 18 and 75 years old in good health. Material: blood. V usage is TRBV28 and J usage is TRBJ1-5; TRBD1 is a possible D gene (5 bases). This CDR3 reads CASLKQVYNQPQHF. In nucleotides, the CDR3 is TGTGCCAGCTTAAAACAGGTTTACAATCAGCCCCAGCATTTT.